This is a list of T cell receptor beta chains from one sample in a study of T-cell reconstitution after alpha-beta-depleted transplantation in children. MiXCR was run by TCRdb on the PCR reads, yielding one entry per CDR3 protein. The repertoire consists of around 200,000 distinct CDR3 sequences, with around a sixth occurring once and the leading ten covering roughly two fifths. The sample was PBMCs, mostly from graft donor cells, taken 360 days after TCRalphabeta/CD19-depleted stem cell transplant. The source is a male patient aged 2 to 9 who had a stem cell transplant for acute lymphoblastic leukemia, so the T cells may come from the graft donor. The conserved cysteine and the conserved F or W are not part of the CDR3 here. Fields, in order: V gene, J gene, D gene, CDR3 protein. A D gene is named only where the DNA matches it firmly.

>TRBV6-1|TRBJ2-1|.
ASSGTVPSYNEQF
>TRBV7-8|TRBJ1-3|.
ASSPLAGQSLSGTIY
>TRBV12-3/TRBV12-4|TRBJ1-5|.
ASRGGVIGQPQH
>TRBV9|TRBJ2-2|.
ASSVEWAANTGELF
>TRBV6-2/TRBV6-3|TRBJ2-7|TRBD2
ASSYGTSGTYLHEQY
>TRBV7-2|TRBJ1-3|.
ASSAFSGNTIY
>TRBV20-1|TRBJ1-2|.
SARDRIQGP
>TRBV27|TRBJ2-7|.
ASSALGPRGEQY
>TRBV7-6|TRBJ2-7|TRBD1
ASSLAVGTDSYEQY
>TRBV5-1|TRBJ2-1|TRBD2
ASSLTSGNEQF
>TRBV7-3|TRBJ2-5|TRBD1
ASSFGTGQETQY
>TRBV19|TRBJ2-1|.
ASSMVGGRESEQF
>TRBV12-3/TRBV12-4|TRBJ1-1|.
ASSFSRQNGAF
>TRBV5-1|TRBJ1-1|TRBD1
ASSFGTGGNTEAF
>TRBV18|TRBJ1-3|.
ASSPKADSGNTIY
>TRBV10-3|TRBJ2-2|TRBD1
AISPGQGNTGELF